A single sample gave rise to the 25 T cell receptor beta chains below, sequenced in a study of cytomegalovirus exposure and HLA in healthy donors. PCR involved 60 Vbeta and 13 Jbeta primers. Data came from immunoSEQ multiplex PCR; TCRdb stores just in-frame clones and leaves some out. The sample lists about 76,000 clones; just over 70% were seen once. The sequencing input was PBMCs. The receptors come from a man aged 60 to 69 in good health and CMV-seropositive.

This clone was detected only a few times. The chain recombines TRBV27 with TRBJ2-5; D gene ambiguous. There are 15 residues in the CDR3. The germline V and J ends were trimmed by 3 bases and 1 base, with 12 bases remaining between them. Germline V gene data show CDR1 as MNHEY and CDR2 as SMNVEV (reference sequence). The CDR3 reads CASSFGPRVQETQYF. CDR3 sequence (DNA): TGTGCCAGCAGTTTTGGCCCTCGGGTCCAAGAGACCCAGTACTTC.

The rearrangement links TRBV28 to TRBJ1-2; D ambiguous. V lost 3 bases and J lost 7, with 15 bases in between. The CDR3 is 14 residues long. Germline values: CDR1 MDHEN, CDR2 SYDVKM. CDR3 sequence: CASSFPLRPSGYTF. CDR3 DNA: TGTGCCAGCAGTTTCCCTCTTCGCCCGAGTGGCTACACCTTC.

The CDR3 DNA reads as TGTGCCAGCAGTGCTGACAGGGAGGTGAACACTGAAGCTTTCTTT. Translating it yields CASSADREVNTEAFF. The chain employs TRBV28 and TRBJ1-1, with TRBD1 matching 7 bases. Looked up from germline, CDR1 is MDHEN and CDR2 is SYDVKM. This CDR3 has 15 amino acids. V dropped 5 bases and J dropped 0; count of bases not matched to a gene: 6.

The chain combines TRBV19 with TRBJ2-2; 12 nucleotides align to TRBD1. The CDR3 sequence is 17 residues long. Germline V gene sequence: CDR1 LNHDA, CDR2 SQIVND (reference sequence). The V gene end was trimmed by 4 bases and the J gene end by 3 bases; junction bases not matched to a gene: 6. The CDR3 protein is CASSRGQGAFYTGELFF. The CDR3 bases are TGTGCCAGTAGTAGGGGACAGGGGGCGTTTTACACCGGGGAGCTGTTTTTT. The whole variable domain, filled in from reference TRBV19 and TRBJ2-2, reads DGGITQSPKYLFRKEGQNVTLSCEQNLNHDAMYWYRQDPGQGLRLIYYSQIVNDFQKGDIAEGYSVSREKKESFPLTVTSAQKNPTAFYLCASSRGQGAFYTGELFFGEGSRLTVL.

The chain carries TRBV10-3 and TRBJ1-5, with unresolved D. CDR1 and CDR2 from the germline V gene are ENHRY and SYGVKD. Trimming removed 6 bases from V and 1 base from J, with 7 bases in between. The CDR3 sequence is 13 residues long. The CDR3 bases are TGTGCCATCAGAGGAGGAAGCAATCAGCCCCAGCATTTT. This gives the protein CAIRGGSNQPQHF.

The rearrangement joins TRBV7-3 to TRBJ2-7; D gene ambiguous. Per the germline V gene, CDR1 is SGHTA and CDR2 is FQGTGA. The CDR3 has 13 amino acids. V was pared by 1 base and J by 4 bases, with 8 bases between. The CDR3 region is CASSLNSRYEQYF. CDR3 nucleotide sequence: TGTGCCAGCAGCTTAAATTCGCGGTACGAGCAGTACTTC.

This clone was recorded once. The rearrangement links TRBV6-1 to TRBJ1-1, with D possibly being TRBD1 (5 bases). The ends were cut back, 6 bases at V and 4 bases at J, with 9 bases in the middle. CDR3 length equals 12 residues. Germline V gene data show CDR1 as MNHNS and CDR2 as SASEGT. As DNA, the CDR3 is TGTGCCAGCAGGGACAAGATCACTGAAGCTTTCTTT. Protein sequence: CASRDKITEAFF.

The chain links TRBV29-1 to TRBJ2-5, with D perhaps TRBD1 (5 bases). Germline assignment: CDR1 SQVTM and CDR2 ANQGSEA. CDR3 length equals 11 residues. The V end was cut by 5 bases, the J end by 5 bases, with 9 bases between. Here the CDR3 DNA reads TGCAGCGTTACAGGTTCGGAGACCCAGTACTTC. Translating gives CSVTGSETQYF.

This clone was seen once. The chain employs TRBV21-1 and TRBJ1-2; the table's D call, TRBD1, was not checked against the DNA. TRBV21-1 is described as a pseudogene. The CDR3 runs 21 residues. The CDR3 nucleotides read TGTGCCAGCAGCTGCTCCGGGACAGGGGGCGTTCGGTGCGTCGATCCCTATGGCTACACCTTC. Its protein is CASSCSGTGGVRCVDPYGYTF.

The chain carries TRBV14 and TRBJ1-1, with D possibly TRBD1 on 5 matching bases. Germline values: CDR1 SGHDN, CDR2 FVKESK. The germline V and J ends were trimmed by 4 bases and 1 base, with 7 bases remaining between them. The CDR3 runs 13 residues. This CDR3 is CASSRDRNTEAFF. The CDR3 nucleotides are TGTGCCAGCAGCCGCGACAGGAACACTGAAGCTTTCTTT.

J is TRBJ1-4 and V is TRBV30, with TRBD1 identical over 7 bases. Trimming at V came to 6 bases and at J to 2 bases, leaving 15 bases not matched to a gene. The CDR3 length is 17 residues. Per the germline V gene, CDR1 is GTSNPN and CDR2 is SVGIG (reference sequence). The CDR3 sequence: CACRGIRGASTNEKLFF. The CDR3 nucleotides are TGTGCCTGCAGGGGGATTAGGGGCGCTTCCACTAATGAAAAACTGTTTTTT. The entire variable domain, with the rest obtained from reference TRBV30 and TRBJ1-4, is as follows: SQTIHQWPATLVQPVGSPLSLECTVEGTSNPNLYWYRQAAGRGLQLLFYSVGIGQISSEVPQNLSASRPQDRQFILSSKKLLLSDSGFYLCACRGIRGASTNEKLFFGSGTQLSVL.

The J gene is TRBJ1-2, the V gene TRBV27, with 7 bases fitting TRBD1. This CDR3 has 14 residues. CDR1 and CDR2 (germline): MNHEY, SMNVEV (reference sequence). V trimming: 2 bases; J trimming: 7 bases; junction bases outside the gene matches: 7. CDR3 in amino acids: CASSLKGARSGYTF. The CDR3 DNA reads TGTGCCAGCAGTTTAAAGGGGGCCCGTTCTGGCTACACCTTC.

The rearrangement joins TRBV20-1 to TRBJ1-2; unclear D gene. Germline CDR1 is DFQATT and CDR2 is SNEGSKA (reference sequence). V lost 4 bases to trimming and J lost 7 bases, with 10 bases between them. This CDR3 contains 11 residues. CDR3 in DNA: TGCAGTGCTACAGACAAGCCTGGCTACACCTTC. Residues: CSATDKPGYTF.

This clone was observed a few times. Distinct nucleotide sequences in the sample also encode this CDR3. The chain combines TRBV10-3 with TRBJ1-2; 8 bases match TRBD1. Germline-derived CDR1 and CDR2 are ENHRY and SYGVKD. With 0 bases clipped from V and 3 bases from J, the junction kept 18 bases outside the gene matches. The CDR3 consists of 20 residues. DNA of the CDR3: TGTGCCATCAGTGAGTCCTCCATCCTCAGGGGGCGGGGTGGCGACTATGGCTACACCTTC. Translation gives CAISESSILRGRGGDYGYTF.

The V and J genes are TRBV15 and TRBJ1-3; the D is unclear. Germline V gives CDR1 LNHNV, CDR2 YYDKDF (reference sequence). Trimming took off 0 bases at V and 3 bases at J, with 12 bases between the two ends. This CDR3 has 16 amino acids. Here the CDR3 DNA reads TGTGCCACCAGCAGAGAACCAGGTCACATTGGAAACACCATATATTTT. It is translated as CATSREPGHIGNTIYF.

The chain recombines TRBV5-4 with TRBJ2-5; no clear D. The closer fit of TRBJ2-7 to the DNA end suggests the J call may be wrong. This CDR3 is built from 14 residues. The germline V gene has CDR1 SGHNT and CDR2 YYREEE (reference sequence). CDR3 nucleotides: TGTGCCAGCAGCTCATCAGGATCTCTCTACGAGCAGTACTTC. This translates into CASSSSGSLYEQYF.

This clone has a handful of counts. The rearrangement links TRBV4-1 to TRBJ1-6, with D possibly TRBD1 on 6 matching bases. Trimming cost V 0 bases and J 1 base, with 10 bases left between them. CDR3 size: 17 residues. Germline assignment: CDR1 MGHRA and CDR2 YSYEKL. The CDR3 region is CASSQDRGVSYNSPLHF. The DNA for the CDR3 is TGCGCCAGCAGCCAAGACAGGGGAGTGTCCTATAATTCACCCCTCCACTTT.

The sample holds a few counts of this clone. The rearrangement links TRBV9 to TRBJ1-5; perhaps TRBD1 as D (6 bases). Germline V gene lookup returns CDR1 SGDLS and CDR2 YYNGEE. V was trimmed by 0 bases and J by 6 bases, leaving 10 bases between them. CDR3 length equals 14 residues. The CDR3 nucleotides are TGTGCCAGCAGCGTAGAGGGGGGGCTTCAGCCCCAGCATTTT. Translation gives CASSVEGGLQPQHF.

The CDR3 here is CASRTTGKGYTF. The CDR3 nucleotides are TGTGCCAGCAGGACGACAGGGAAAGGCTACACCTTC. V gene TRBV6-5 combines with J gene TRBJ1-2; 7 nucleotides align to TRBD1. After removal of 6 bases from V and 8 bases from J, the junction contained 6 bases not matched to a gene. The CDR3 totals 12 residues. In germline, CDR1 is MNHEY, CDR2 SVGAGI.

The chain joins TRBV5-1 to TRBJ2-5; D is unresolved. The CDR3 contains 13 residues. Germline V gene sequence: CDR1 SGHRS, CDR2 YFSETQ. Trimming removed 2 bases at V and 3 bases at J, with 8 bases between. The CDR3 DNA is TGCGCCAGCAGCTTTGTTCCAGAAGAGACCCAGTACTTC. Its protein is CASSFVPEETQYF.

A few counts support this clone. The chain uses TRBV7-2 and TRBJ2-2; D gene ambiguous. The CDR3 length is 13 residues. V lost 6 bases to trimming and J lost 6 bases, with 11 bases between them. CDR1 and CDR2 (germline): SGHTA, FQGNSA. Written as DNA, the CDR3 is TGTGCCAGCAGACCCCTGGCCCCCGGGGAGCTGTTTTTT. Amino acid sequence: CASRPLAPGELFF.

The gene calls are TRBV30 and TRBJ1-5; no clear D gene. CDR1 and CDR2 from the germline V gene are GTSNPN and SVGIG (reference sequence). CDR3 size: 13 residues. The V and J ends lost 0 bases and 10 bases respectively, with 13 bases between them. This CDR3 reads CAWSVVAFQPQHF. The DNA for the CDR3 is TGTGCCTGGAGTGTAGTGGCCTTTCAACCCCAGCATTTT.

CDR3: CASSQDRYNSPLHF. The CDR3, as DNA: TGTGCCAGCAGCCAGGACAGGTATAATTCACCCCTCCACTTT. The chain combines TRBV4-2 with TRBJ1-6, with 7 positions matching TRBD1. Germline V lookup: CDR1 LGHNA, CDR2 YNFKEQ. The CDR3 runs 14 residues. The V segment lost 3 bases and the J segment 4 bases; nucleotides outside the gene matches: 0.

Written as DNA, the CDR3 is TGTGCCAGCAGCCAAGCGTTCCCCCCCCGGGAGCTGTTTTTT. Residues: CASSQAFPPRELFF. J is TRBJ2-2 and V is TRBV14; no reliable D call. Germline assignment: CDR1 SGHDN and CDR2 FVKESK. The CDR3 runs to 14 residues. V lost 1 base to trimming and J lost 9 bases, with 12 bases between them.

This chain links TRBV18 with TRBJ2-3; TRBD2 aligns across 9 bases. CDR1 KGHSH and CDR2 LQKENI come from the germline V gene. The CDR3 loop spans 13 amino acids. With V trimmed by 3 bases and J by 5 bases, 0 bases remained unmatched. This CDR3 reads CASSPTSGDTQYF. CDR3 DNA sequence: TGTGCCAGCTCACCGACTAGCGGAGATACGCAGTATTTT.